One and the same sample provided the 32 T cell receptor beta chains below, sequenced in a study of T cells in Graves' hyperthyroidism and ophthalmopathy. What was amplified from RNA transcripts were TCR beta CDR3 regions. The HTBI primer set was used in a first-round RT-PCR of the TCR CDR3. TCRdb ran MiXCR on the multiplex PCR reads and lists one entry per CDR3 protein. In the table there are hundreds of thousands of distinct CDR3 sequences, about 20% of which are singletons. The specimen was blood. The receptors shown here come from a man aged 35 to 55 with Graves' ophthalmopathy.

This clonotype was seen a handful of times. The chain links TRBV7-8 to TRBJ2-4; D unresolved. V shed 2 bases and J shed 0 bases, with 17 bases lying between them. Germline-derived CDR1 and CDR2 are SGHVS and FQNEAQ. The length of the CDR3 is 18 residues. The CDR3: CASSLLQAGGIAKNIQYF. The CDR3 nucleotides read TGTGCCAGCAGCTTACTTCAGGCCGGTGGGATAGCCAAAAACATTCAGTACTTC.

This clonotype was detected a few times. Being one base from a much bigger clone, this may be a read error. The CDR3 loop is CAIRETSRGAYEQYF. The DNA for the CDR3 is TGTGCCATCAGGGAAACTAGCAGGGGGGCCTACGAGCAGTACTTC. The chain carries TRBV10-3 and TRBJ2-7, with D possibly TRBD1 on 7 matching bases. This CDR3 is 15 amino acids long. V was clipped by 6 bases and J by 2 bases, with 17 bases between them. Germline CDR1 reads ENHRY; CDR2 reads SYGVKD.

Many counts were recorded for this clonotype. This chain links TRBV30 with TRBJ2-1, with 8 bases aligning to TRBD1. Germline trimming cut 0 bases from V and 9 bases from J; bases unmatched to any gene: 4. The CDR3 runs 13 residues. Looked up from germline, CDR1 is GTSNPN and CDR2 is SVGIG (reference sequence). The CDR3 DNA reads TGTGCCTGGAGTGTGGCAGGACAGGGTGAGCAGTTCTTC. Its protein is CAWSVAGQGEQFF.

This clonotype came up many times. This chain's CDR3 is CSATPRGTGLQETQYF. The DNA of the CDR3 is TGCAGTGCTACCCCGCGGGGGACAGGGCTACAAGAGACCCAGTACTTC. The chain combines TRBV20-1 with TRBJ2-5; 9 bases line up with TRBD1. CDR1 and CDR2 from the germline V gene are DFQATT and SNEGSKA (reference sequence). V dropped 4 bases and J dropped 2; count of bases not matched to a gene: 11. The CDR3 length is 16 residues.

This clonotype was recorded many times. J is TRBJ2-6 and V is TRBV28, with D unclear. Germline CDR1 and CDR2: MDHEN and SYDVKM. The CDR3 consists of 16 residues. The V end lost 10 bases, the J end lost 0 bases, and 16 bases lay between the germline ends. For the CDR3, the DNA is TGTGCCACCTACAGCAGAGACCTCTCTGGGGCCAACGTCCTGACTTTC. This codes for CATYSRDLSGANVLTF.

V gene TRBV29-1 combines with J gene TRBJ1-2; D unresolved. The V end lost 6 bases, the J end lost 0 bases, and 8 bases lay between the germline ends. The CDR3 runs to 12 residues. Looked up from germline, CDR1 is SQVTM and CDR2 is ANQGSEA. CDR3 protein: CSVREANYGYTF. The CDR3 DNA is TGCAGCGTCCGGGAAGCTAACTATGGCTACACCTTC.

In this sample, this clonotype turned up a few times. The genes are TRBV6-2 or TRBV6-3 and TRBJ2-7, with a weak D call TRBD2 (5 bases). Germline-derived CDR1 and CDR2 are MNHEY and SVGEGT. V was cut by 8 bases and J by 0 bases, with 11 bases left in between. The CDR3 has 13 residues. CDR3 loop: CASEGSSSYEQYF. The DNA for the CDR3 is TGTGCCAGCGAGGGCTCTAGCTCCTACGAGCAGTACTTC.

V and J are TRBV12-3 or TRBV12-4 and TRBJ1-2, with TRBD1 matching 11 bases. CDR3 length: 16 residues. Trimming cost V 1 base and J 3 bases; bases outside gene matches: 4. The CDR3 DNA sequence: TGTGCCAGCAGTTTAGGGACAGGGGGCGCGGACTATGGCTACACCTTC. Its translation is CASSLGTGGADYGYTF.

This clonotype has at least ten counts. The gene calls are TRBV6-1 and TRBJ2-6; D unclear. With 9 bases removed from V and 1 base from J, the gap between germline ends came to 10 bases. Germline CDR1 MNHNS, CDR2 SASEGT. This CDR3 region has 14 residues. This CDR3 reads CASRRASGANVLTF. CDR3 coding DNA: TGTGCCAGTCGAAGAGCATCTGGGGCCAACGTCCTGACTTTC.

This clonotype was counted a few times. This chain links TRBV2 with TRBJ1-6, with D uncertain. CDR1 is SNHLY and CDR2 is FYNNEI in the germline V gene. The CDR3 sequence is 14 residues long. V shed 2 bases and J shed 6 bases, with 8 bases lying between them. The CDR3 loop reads CASSERWGNSPLHF. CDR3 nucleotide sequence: TGTGCCAGCAGTGAAAGGTGGGGTAATTCACCCCTCCACTTT.

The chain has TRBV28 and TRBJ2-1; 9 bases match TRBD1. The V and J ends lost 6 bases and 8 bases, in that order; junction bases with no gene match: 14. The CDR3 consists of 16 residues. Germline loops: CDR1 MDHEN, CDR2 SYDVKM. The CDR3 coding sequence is TGTGCCAGCAGGGCCCCTTTAGGGACAGGGATCGATGAGCAGTTCTTC. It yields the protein CASRAPLGTGIDEQFF. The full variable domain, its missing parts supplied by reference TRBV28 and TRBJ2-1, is DVKVTQSSRYLVKRTGEKVFLECVQDMDHENMFWYRQDPGLGLRLIYFSYDVKMKEKGDIPEGYSVSREKKERFSLILESASTNQTSMYLCASRAPLGTGIDEQFFGPGTRLTVL.

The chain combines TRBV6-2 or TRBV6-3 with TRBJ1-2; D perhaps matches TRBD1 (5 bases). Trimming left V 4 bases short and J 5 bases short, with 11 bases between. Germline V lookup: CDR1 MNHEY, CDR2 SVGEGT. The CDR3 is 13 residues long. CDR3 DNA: TGTGCCAGCAGTTCCGAGCAGGGTTATGGCTACACCTTC. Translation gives CASSSEQGYGYTF.

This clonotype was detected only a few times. CDR3 loop: CASSYSRDRVSQTQYF. DNA for the CDR3: TGTGCCAGCAGTTACTCGAGGGACAGGGTTAGTCAGACCCAGTACTTC. The chain is built from TRBV6-5 and TRBJ2-5, with 9 bases that match TRBD1. CDR1 MNHEY and CDR2 SVGAGI come from the germline V gene. The junction had 8 bases not matched to a gene; V was cut back by 0 bases and J by 6 bases. The CDR3 runs to 16 residues.

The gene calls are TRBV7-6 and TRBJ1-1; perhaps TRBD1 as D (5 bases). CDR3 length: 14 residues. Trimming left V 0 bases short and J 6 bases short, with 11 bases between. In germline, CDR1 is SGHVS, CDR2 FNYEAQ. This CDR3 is CASSLAGAQAEAFF. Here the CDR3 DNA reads TGTGCCAGCAGCTTAGCAGGGGCCCAGGCTGAAGCTTTCTTT.

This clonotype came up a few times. The CDR3 DNA sequence: TGTGCCAGCAGTCGCCTTCTAGCGGGCCCCATGGACAATGAGCAGTTCTTC. Amino acid sequence: CASSRLLAGPMDNEQFF. The chain employs TRBV28 and TRBJ2-1, with 8 bases aligning to TRBD2. From germline, CDR1 is MDHEN and CDR2 SYDVKM. V was pared by 5 bases and J by 5 bases, with 14 bases of the junction left unmatched. This CDR3 has 17 amino acids.

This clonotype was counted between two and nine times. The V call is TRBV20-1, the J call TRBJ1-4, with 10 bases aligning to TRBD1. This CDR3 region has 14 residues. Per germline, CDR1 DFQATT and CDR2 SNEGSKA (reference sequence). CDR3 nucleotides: TGCAGCGCGTACACAGGGGACAGGGGTGAAAAACTGTTTTTT. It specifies CSAYTGDRGEKLFF.

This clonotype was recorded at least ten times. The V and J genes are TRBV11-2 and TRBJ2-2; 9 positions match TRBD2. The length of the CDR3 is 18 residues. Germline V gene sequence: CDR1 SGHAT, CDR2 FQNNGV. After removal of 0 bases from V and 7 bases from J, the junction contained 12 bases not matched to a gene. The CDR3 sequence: CASSLDRSRGGLGGELFF. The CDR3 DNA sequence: TGTGCCAGCAGCTTAGATCGATCGCGGGGGGGCCTCGGCGGGGAGCTGTTTTTT.

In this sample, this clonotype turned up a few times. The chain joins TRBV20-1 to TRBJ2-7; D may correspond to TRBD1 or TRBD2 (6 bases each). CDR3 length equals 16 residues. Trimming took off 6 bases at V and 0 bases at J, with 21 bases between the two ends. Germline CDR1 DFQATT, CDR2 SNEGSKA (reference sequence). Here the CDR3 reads CSAALPTGRISYEQYF. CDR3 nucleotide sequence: TGCAGTGCCGCCCTCCCAACAGGGAGGATCTCCTACGAGCAGTACTTC.

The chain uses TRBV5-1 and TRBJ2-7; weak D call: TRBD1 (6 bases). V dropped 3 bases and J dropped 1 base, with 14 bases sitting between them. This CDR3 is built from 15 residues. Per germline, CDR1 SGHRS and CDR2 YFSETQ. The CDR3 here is CASSSLQGISYEQYF. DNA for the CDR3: TGCGCCAGCAGCTCGTTACAGGGTATATCCTACGAGCAGTACTTC.

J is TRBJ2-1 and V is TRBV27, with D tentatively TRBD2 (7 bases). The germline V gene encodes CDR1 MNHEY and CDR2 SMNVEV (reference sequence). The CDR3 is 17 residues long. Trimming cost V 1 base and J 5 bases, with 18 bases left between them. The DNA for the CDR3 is TGTGCCAGCAGTTTATACGTGTGGGAGGGGGGTGACAATGAGCAGTTCTTC. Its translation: CASSLYVWEGGDNEQFF.

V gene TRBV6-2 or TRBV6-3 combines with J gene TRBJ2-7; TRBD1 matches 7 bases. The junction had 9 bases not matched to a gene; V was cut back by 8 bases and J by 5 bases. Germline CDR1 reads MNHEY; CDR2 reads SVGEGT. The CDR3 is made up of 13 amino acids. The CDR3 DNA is TGTGCCAGCTGCAAGGGGGCGGCGAACGAGCAGTACTTC. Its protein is CASCKGAANEQYF.

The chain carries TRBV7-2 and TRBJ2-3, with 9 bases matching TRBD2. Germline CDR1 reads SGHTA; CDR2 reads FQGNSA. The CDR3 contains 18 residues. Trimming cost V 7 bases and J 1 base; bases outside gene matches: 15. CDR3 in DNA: TGTGCCAGCACCCGGGGACGCGGGGGGGGGAGGGGCACAGATACGCAGTATTTT. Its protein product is CASTRGRGGGRGTDTQYF.

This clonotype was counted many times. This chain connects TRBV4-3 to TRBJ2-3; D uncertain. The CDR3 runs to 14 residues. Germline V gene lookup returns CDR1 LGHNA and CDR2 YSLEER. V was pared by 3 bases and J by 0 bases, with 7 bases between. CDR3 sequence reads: CASSHIDSTDTQYF. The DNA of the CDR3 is TGCGCCAGCAGCCATATAGACAGCACAGATACGCAGTATTTT.

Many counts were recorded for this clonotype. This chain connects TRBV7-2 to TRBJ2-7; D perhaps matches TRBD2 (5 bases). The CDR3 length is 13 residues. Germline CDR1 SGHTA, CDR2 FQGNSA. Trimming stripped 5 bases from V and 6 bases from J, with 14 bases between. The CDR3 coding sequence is TGTGCCAGCAGCACTAGAGGTCCGGCCGAGCAGTACTTC. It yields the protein CASSTRGPAEQYF.

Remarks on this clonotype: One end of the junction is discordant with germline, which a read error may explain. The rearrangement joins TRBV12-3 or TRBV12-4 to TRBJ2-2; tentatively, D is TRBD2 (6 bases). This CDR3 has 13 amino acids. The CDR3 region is CAGSLRGAGELFF. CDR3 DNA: TGTGCCGGCAGTTTACGCGGGGCCGGGGAGCTGTTTTTT.

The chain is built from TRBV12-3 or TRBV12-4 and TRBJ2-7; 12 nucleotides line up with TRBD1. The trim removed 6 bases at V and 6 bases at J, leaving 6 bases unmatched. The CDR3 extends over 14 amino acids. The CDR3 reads CASRDGTGGVEQYF. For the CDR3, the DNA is TGTGCCAGCAGGGACGGGACAGGGGGCGTCGAGCAGTACTTC.

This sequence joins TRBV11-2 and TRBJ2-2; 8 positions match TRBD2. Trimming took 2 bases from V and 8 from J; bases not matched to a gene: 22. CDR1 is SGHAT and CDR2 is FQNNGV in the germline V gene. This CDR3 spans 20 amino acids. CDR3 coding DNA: TGTGCCAGCAGCTTAAAAACGAGACGCACTAGCGGTTATCCGTGGGGGGAGCTGTTTTTT. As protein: CASSLKTRRTSGYPWGELFF. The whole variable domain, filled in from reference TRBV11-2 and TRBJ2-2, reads EAGVAQSPRYKIIEKRQSVAFWCNPISGHATLYWYQQILGQGPKLLIQFQNNGVVDDSQLPKDRFSAERLKGVDSTLKIQPAKLEDSAVYLCASSLKTRRTSGYPWGELFFGEGSRLTVL.

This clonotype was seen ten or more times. CDR3 region: CASSSGLRGLNTEAFF. CDR3 DNA: TGTGCCAGCAGTTCCGGTCTGAGGGGCCTGAACACTGAAGCTTTCTTT. The V and J genes are TRBV28 and TRBJ1-1; tentative D call: TRBD1 (5 bases). This CDR3 spans 16 amino acids. V was clipped by 4 bases and J by 0 bases, with 15 bases between them. CDR1 is MDHEN, CDR2 SYDVKM, per germline.

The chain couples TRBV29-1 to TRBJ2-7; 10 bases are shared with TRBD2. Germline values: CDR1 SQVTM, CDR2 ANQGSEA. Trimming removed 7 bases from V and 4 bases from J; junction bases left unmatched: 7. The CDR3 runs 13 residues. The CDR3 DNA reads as TGCAGCGCCCGGACTAGCGGCGATTACGAGCAGTACTTC. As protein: CSARTSGDYEQYF.

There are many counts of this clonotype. This CDR3 is CASRTGNYGYTF. The CDR3 region has the DNA TGCGCCAGCAGAACAGGAAACTATGGCTACACCTTC. The chain employs TRBV5-1 and TRBJ1-2; TRBD1 is a possible D gene (5 bases). Trimming removed 5 bases at V and 2 bases at J, with 7 bases between. Per the germline V gene, CDR1 is SGHRS and CDR2 is YFSETQ. The CDR3 is made up of 12 amino acids. Together with reference TRBV5-1 and TRBJ1-2, the CDR3 gives the full variable domain: KAGVTQTPRYLIKTRGQQVTLSCSPISGHRSVSWYQQTPGQGLQFLFEYFSETQRNKGNFPGRFSGRQFSNSRSEMNVSTLELGDSALYLCASRTGNYGYTFGSGTRLTVV.

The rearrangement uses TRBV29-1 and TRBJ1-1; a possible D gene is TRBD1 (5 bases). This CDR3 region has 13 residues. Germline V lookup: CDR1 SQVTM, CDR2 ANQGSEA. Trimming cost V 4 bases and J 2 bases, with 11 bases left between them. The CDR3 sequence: CSVAGTSNTEAFF. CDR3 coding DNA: TGCAGCGTTGCGGGGACTTCAAACACTGAAGCTTTCTTT.

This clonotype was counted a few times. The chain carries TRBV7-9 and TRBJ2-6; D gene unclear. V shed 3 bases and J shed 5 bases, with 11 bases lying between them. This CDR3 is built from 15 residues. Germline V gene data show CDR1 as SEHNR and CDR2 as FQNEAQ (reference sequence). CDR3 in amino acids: CASSFDNRWANVLTF. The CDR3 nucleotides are TGTGCCAGCAGCTTCGACAATCGGTGGGCCAACGTCCTGACTTTC.